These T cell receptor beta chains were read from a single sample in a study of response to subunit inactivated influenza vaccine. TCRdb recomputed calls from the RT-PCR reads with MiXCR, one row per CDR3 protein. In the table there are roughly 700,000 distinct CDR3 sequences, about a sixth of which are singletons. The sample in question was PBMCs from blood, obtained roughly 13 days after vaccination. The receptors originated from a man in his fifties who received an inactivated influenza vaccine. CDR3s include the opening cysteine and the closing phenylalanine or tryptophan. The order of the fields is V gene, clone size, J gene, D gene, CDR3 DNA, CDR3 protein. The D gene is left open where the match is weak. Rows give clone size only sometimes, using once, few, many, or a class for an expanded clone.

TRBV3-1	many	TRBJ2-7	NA	TGTGCCAGCAGTCGAGGACTATCCTACGAGCAGTACTTC	CASSRGLSYEQYF
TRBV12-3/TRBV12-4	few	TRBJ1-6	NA	TGTGCCAGCAGTCAGACAGGCGGTAATTCACCCCTCCACTTT	CASSQTGGNSPLHF
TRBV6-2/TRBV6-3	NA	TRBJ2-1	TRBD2	TGTGCCAGCAGTTACCAACTAGCGGGAGTCTATATTTACAATGAGCAGTTCTTC	CASSYQLAGVYIYNEQFF
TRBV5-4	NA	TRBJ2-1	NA	TGTGCCAGCAGCTTGGCCCTTAGGGGGGGGGCGTGGGTTGAGCAGTTCTTC	CASSLALRGGAWVEQFF
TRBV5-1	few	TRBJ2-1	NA	TGCGCCAGCAGCAAAGCCAATGAGCAGTTCTTC	CASSKANEQFF
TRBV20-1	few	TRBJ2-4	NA	TGCAGTGCGTCATGGGGCAAAAACATTCAGTACTTC	CSASWGKNIQYF
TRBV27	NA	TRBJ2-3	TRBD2	TGTGCCAGCAAAGGGGGAGCTAGCGGGAGGGCCTTCGCAGATACGCAGTATTTT	CASKGGASGRAFADTQYF
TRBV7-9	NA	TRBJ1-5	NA	TGTGCCAGCAGCTTATCAGGACAGAGCAATCAGCCCCAGCAATTT	CASSLSGQSNQPQQF
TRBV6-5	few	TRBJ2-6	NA	TGTGCCAGCGGATACCGCGTTGGGGAGGCTGGGGCCAACGTCCTGACTTTC	CASGYRVGEAGANVLTF
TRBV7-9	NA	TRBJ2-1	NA	TGTGCCAGCAGCTCCCTCGCGGCCCTAAGGTCCTACAATGAGCAGTTCTTC	CASSSLAALRSYNEQFF